This entry is about one T cell receptor (beta chain). The source of the sample is a study of shared clonotypes between healthy human individuals. Each sorted subset replicate got 200 ng genomic DNA, roughly 30,000 genomes. The data were produced by immunoSEQ multiplex PCR, yet TCRdb's version contains in-frame clones alone and is incomplete. Among about 2.5 million clones listed, under 95% were seen once. Trimming shortened V by 4 bases and J by 1 base, and 10 bases separated the two germline ends. CDR3 size: 14 residues. Per germline, CDR1 LGHNA and CDR2 YSLEER. The V and J genes are TRBV4-3 and TRBJ1-2; D remains unclear. The material sequenced was naive CD4+ T cells from PBMCs. Subset in this sample: CD45RA+ positively selected. This clonotype originated in a man between 18 and 35 years old in good health. Some clones in this sample may be carry-over from other donors' samples. The chain's CDR3 is CASSPDPNNYGYTF. For the CDR3, the DNA is TGCGCCAGCAGCCCGGACCCAAATAACTATGGCTACACCTTC.